This TCR beta chain was profiled in a study of CD8 T cells in ankylosing spondylitis. This clonotype has ten or more counts. The junction departs from the called germline gene at one end, perhaps through a read error. The CDR3 covers 14 residues. Germline V gene lookup returns CDR1 SSHAT and CDR2 FNYEAQ (reference sequence). TCRdb fed the 5' RACE reads into MiXCR, producing one record per CDR3 protein. Of about 190,000 distinct CDR3 sequences in the sample, over 10% are singletons; the top ten hold approximately 11%. The chain has TRBV7-7 and TRBJ2-5; TRBD2 aligns across 12 bases. The sample was blood, either unsorted or a sorted T cell fraction (not recorded which). This sequence was found in a female donor with ankylosing spondylitis or in good health (not recorded which). CDR3 loop: CASSLGLAGSTQYF. In DNA form, the CDR3 reads TGTGCTAGCAGTTTAGGACTAGCGGGGTCAACCCAGTACTTC.